This TCR beta chain originates from a study of T-cell reconstitution after alpha-beta-depleted transplantation in children. Unique molecular identifiers tagged the TCRbeta library. TCRdb processed the PCR reads anew with MiXCR; each CDR3 protein has one entry. The sample consists of about 240,000 distinct CDR3 sequences, around 12% of them appearing once. The clonotype originates from a human donor who donated a stem cell graft to a child with acute lymphoblastic leukemia. The input for sequencing was PBMCs from the stem cell graft donor, taken from the stem cell graft.

The CDR3 region has the DNA TGTGCCAGCAGCTTAACAGGGTCCTGGATTGAGACCCAGTACTTC. It translates to CASSLTGSWIETQYF. The chain combines TRBV11-2 with TRBJ2-5; the D gene is possibly TRBD1 (6 bases). Trimming removed 2 bases at V and 5 bases at J, with 15 bases between. The CDR3 length is 15 residues. Germline CDR1 reads SGHAT; CDR2 reads FQNNGV.